This is a list of T cell receptor beta chains from one sample in a study of blood T cell repertoires in COVID-19. Data came from immunoSEQ multiplex PCR; TCRdb stores just in-frame clones and leaves some out. The table lists approximately 300,000 clones, about 90% of them singletons. Sequencing was performed on peripheral blood. These receptors were collected from a woman in her forties or fifties with COVID-19, enrolled during active disease. CDR3s include the opening cysteine and the closing phenylalanine or tryptophan. Fields, in order: D gene, J gene, V gene, clone size, CDR3 DNA, CDR3 protein. A D gene is named only where the DNA matches it firmly. Some rows have no size entry. The others give once, few or many, or a class for an expanded clone.

. TRBJ1-1 TRBV10-2 . TGCGCCACCTCTTTTCGGAGCACTGAAGCTTTCTTT CATSFRSTEAFF
TRBD2 TRBJ2-1 TRBV7-6 . TGTGCCAGCAGCTTAACTAGCGGGAGAAGTGAATCCTACAATGAGCAGTTCTTC CASSLTSGRSESYNEQFF
TRBD1 TRBJ1-5 TRBV10-3 few TGTGCCATCAGTGACGGACAGGGAGTGGCGCCCCAGCATTTT CAISDGQGVAPQHF
TRBD2 TRBJ2-1 TRBV5-5 once TGTGCCAGCAGCCCGACTAGCGGGCTCTACTCCTACAATGAGCAGTTCTTC CASSPTSGLYSYNEQFF
. TRBJ1-3 TRBV25-1 . TGTGCCAGCAGTAGACAGTCAAGCTCTGGAAACACCATATATTTT CASSRQSSSGNTIYF
. TRBJ2-7 TRBV30 . TGTGCCTGGAGTGTGGAGGGCCCCTCCGAGCAGTACTTC CAWSVEGPSEQYF
. TRBJ2-5 TRBV19 . TGTGCCAGTAGGAGGTCCTGGAAGGAGACCCAGTACTTC CASRRSWKETQYF
TRBD2 TRBJ2-5 TRBV7-6 . TGTGCCAGCAGTCGCTCCGGGCTAACGGGGGGAGAGACCCAGTACTTC CASSRSGLTGGETQYF
. TRBJ2-7 TRBV19 once TGTGCCAGTAGTATAAACGGAGGGACTTACGAGCAGTACTTC CASSINGGTYEQYF
. TRBJ2-4 TRBV2 . TGTGCCAGTCACAGGTCCCACATTCAGTACTTC CASHRSHIQYF
. TRBJ1-5 TRBV18 . TGTGCCAGCTCACCGTACAGTGATCAGCCCCAGCATTTT CASSPYSDQPQHF
TRBD2 TRBJ2-1 TRBV13 few TGTGCCAGCAGCGAGACTAGCGGGAGGGTCAATGAGCAGTTCTTC CASSETSGRVNEQFF
. TRBJ1-3 TRBV4-1 . TGCGCCAGCAGCCAAGATCCCTGGCGGTCTGGAAACACCATATATTTT CASSQDPWRSGNTIYF
. TRBJ2-4 TRBV11-2 . TGTGCCAGCACCTTAGCAGGGTGGGGAAACATTCAGTACTTC CASTLAGWGNIQYF
. TRBJ2-1 TRBV24-1 . TGTGCCACCAGCCTAGCTGGGCAGGGGTCCTACAATGAGCAGTTCTTC CATSLAGQGSYNEQFF
TRBD1 TRBJ1-6 TRBV10-1 once TGCGCCAGCAGCCCGGGACAGGGTGGTCGATCACCCCTCCACTTT CASSPGQGGRSPLHF
. TRBJ2-4 TRBV7-2 . TGTGCCAGCAGCTTAGAGCGACGTCGGGCCAAAAACATTCAGTACTTC CASSLERRRAKNIQYF
. TRBJ1-1 TRBV24-1 . TGTGCCACCAGTGGGCAGGGGAACACTGAAGCTTTCTTT CATSGQGNTEAFF
TRBD1 TRBJ1-2 TRBV7-2 . TGTGCCAGCAGCCTACGGGACAGCTCTAACTATGGCTACACCTTC CASSLRDSSNYGYTF
. TRBJ1-2 TRBV30 . TGTGCCTGGAGTGTAAAACAGCTGGGCTACACCTTC CAWSVKQLGYTF
TRBD2 TRBJ2-7 TRBV2 once TGTGCCAGCAGTCTTCCGGGAGGCACATCCTACGAGCAGTACTTC CASSLPGGTSYEQYF
TRBD1 TRBJ2-5 TRBV5-1 . TGCGCCAGCAGCTTGGTTAACAGGGGACAAGAGACCCAGTACTTC CASSLVNRGQETQYF
. TRBJ1-2 TRBV11-2 . TGTGCCAGCAGCACTCCCAGGGAAAATGGCTACACCTTC CASSTPRENGYTF
. TRBJ1-3 TRBV7-8 . TGTGCCAGCAGCCCAGGGGGAAACACCATATATTTT CASSPGGNTIYF
. TRBJ1-5 TRBV10-2 . TGCGCCAGCAGGGATCAGGGCAATCAGCCCCAGCATTTT CASRDQGNQPQHF
TRBD2 TRBJ2-1 TRBV4-2 . TGTGCCAGCAGCCAAGTGGCAAGCGGGAGAGGCTTTAATGAGCAGTTCTTC CASSQVASGRGFNEQFF
TRBD2 TRBJ2-7 TRBV27 . TGTGCCAGCAGCCGTGGACTAGCGTGGGAGCAGTACTTC CASSRGLAWEQYF
. TRBJ1-4 TRBV16 . TGTGCCAGCAGCGAAAGGACTGATGAAAAACTGTTTTTT CASSERTDEKLFF
. TRBJ2-7 TRBV5-5 . TGTGCCAGCAGCCGTCGCCCCGCGAACTACGAGCAGTACTTC CASSRRPANYEQYF
TRBD2 TRBJ2-7 TRBV3-1/TRBV3-2 . TGTGCCAGCAGCCTTATAGCGGGAGGGCCAATCAACGAGCAGTACTTC CASSLIAGGPINEQYF
. TRBJ1-2 TRBV27 . TGTGCCAGCTCCCCCCGGGGTGATGGCTACACCTTC CASSPRGDGYTF
TRBD1 TRBJ2-7 TRBV6-2/TRBV6-3 . TGTGCCAGCAGTTACTCGTCGGGACAGGGGAGCGAGCAGTACTTC CASSYSSGQGSEQYF
. TRBJ1-1 TRBV18 . TGTGCCAGCTCACCAGGGGTCAGGGACACTGAAGCTTTCTTT CASSPGVRDTEAFF
TRBD1 TRBJ2-4 TRBV27 . TGTGCCAGCGGATGGACAGGGTATGCCAAAAACATTCAGTACTTC CASGWTGYAKNIQYF
. TRBJ2-1 TRBV9 . TGTGCCAGCAGCCTAGGGGGGGGACATTACAATGAGCAGTTCTTC CASSLGGGHYNEQFF
TRBD1 TRBJ1-6 TRBV30 . TGTGCCTGGGGGACAGGGGGCAGGACACCCCTCCACTTT CAWGTGGRTPLHF